The clone carrying this T cell receptor beta chain was found many times. The data derive from a study of Graves' ophthalmopathy and Graves' hyperthyroidism. Study-level background: At the time of initial diagnosis and before any treatment, peripheral blood was collected.

Amplification from RNA transcripts yielded the TCR beta CDR3 regions. HTBI primers served in a first-round RT-PCR, which a second-round multiplex PCR followed. Each CDR3 protein is one row after TCRdb ran MiXCR on the multiplex PCR reads. The data hold about 400,000 distinct CDR3 sequences, with around 17% observed a single time. The CDR3 has 12 residues. The germline gives CDR1 MGHDK, CDR2 SYGVNS. The V end lost 6 bases, the J end lost 3 bases, and 8 bases lay between the germline ends. The specimen sequenced was peripheral blood. The receptor's source is a woman aged 18-35 years with Graves' ophthalmopathy. The chain couples TRBV25-1 to TRBJ1-1; no clear D. In nucleotides, the CDR3 is TGTGCCAGCAGCGCACCATACACTGAAGCTTTCTTT. Residues: CASSAPYTEAFF.